These 28 T cell receptor beta chains originate from one sample sequenced in a study of identifying expanded T cells in peripheral blood. Assay: immunoSEQ multiplex PCR; the TCRdb copy retains only in-frame clones and omits some. Here the sample spans under 150,000 clones, 80% to 90% being singletons. The sample consisted of blood. These receptor sequences come from a person aged 18 to 75 in good health.

This clone has more than one count but fewer than ten. The chain joins TRBV5-1 to TRBJ1-2, with D perhaps TRBD1 (5 bases). This CDR3 spans 14 amino acids. Germline CDR1 reads SGHRS; CDR2 reads YFSETQ. With 4 bases removed from V and 8 bases from J, the gap between germline ends came to 18 bases. CDR3 in amino acids: CASSDTGSPVGYTF. The CDR3 bases are TGCGCCAGCAGCGACACAGGATCCCCCGTAGGCTACACCTTC.

The gene calls are TRBV7-3 and TRBJ1-2; 9 nucleotides match TRBD1. Germline values: CDR1 SGHTA, CDR2 FQGTGA. With V trimmed by 5 bases and J by 6 bases, 10 bases remained unmatched. The CDR3 length is 15 residues. CDR3 sequence reads: CASSPNQQGADGYTF. The CDR3 coding sequence is TGTGCCAGCAGCCCAAACCAACAGGGGGCAGATGGCTACACCTTC.

The chain is built from TRBV6-5 and TRBJ1-4; 9 positions agree with TRBD1. CDR1 and CDR2 (germline): MNHEY, SVGAGI. The CDR3 contains 12 residues. The trim removed 8 bases at V and 11 bases at J, leaving 6 bases unmatched. The CDR3 DNA sequence: TGTGCCAGCCGAGAAGGGACAGGGAAACTGTTTTTT. It yields the protein CASREGTGKLFF.

V is TRBV2 and J is TRBJ2-1; TRBD2 agrees at 7 bases. V was clipped by 2 bases and J by 9 bases; unmatched bases: 7. The CDR3 runs 14 residues. Germline V gives CDR1 SNHLY, CDR2 FYNNEI. The CDR3 loop reads CASSESRLAGEQFF. The CDR3 DNA follows: TGTGCCAGCAGTGAATCAAGACTAGCAGGTGAGCAGTTCTTC.

This clone appeared a few times. The chain carries TRBV11-2 and TRBJ1-1; D ambiguous. Per germline, CDR1 SGHAT and CDR2 FQNNGV. The CDR3 is 11 amino acids. With 3 bases removed from V and 7 bases from J, the gap between germline ends came to 6 bases. CDR3 DNA sequence: TGTGCCAGCAGCTTTGCTGGTGAAGCTTTCTTT. Translation gives CASSFAGEAFF. Using reference TRBV11-2 and TRBJ1-1 for the parts outside the CDR3, the full variable domain is EAGVAQSPRYKIIEKRQSVAFWCNPISGHATLYWYQQILGQGPKLLIQFQNNGVVDDSQLPKDRFSAERLKGVDSTLKIQPAKLEDSAVYLCASSFAGEAFFGQGTRLTVV.

The chain is built from TRBV18 and TRBJ2-7; 10 nucleotides agree with TRBD1. The length of the CDR3 is 14 residues. Germline V gene lookup returns CDR1 KGHSH and CDR2 LQKENI. Trimming took 5 bases from V and 5 from J; bases not matched to a gene: 6. The CDR3 is CASSTGQGGNEQYF. In DNA form, the CDR3 reads TGTGCCAGCTCAACCGGACAGGGGGGTAACGAGCAGTACTTC. The whole variable domain, filled in from reference TRBV18 and TRBJ2-7, reads NAGVMQNPRHLVRRRGQEARLRCSPMKGHSHVYWYRQLPEEGLKFMVYLQKENIIDESGMPKERFSAEFPKEGPSILRIQQVVRGDSAAYFCASSTGQGGNEQYFGPGTRLTVT.

The V call is TRBV6-1, the J call TRBJ2-1, with 7 bases lining up with TRBD2. Trimming at V came to 7 bases and at J to 7 bases, leaving 10 bases not matched to a gene. The CDR3 extends over 14 amino acids. Germline V gene lookup returns CDR1 MNHNS and CDR2 SASEGT. In DNA form, the CDR3 reads TGTGCCAGCAATCGCGCGGGAGTTCAGAATGAGCAGTTCTTC. It yields the protein CASNRAGVQNEQFF.

This chain links TRBV7-2 with TRBJ2-7; D gene ambiguous. Trimming took off 5 bases at V and 3 bases at J, with 17 bases between the two ends. The CDR3 totals 15 residues. Germline CDR1 reads SGHTA; CDR2 reads FQGNSA. The CDR3 here is CASSHPGTNLYEQYF. As DNA, the CDR3 is TGTGCCAGCAGCCACCCAGGAACAAATCTCTACGAGCAGTACTTC.

The genes are TRBV5-4 and TRBJ2-1; TRBD1 matches at 7 bases. The CDR3 spans 17 residues. Germline CDR1 and CDR2: SGHNT and YYREEE (reference sequence). Unmatched junction bases numbered 11, after V lost 1 base and J lost 4 bases. The CDR3 sequence is CASSLRGGGDPYNEQFF. CDR3 nucleotides: TGTGCCAGCAGCTTGAGAGGGGGCGGAGATCCATACAATGAGCAGTTCTTC. Full variable domain (rest looked up from reference TRBV5-4 and TRBJ2-1): ETGVTQSPTHLIKTRGQQVTLRCSSQSGHNTVSWYQQALGQGPQFIFQYYREEENGRGNFPPRFSGLQFPNYSSELNVNALELDDSALYLCASSLRGGGDPYNEQFFGPGTRLTVL.

V and J are TRBV5-1 and TRBJ2-5; TRBD2 agrees at 8 bases. This CDR3 is built from 16 residues. The V and J ends lost 2 bases and 2 bases, in that order; junction bases with no gene match: 8. Germline loops: CDR1 SGHRS, CDR2 YFSETQ. CDR3 amino acids: CASSFGTSPQQETQYF. Written as DNA, the CDR3 is TGCGCCAGCAGCTTCGGGACTAGTCCACAACAAGAGACCCAGTACTTC.

The chain employs TRBV7-2 and TRBJ2-2; D tentatively fits TRBD1 or TRBD2 (5 bases each). Trimming took 0 bases from V and 4 from J, leaving 12 bases between them. The length of the CDR3 is 16 residues. Germline CDR1 and CDR2: SGHTA and FQGNSA. This CDR3 reads CASSLAGVQATGELFF. The CDR3 DNA reads as TGTGCCAGCAGCTTAGCGGGGGTCCAGGCCACCGGGGAGCTGTTTTTT.

This clone is a singleton in its sample. This sequence joins TRBV5-4 and TRBJ2-5; D gene ambiguous. This CDR3 is built from 13 residues. Germline V gene lookup returns CDR1 SGHNT and CDR2 YYREEE (reference sequence). V lost 3 bases, J lost 1 base, and 7 bases lay in between. The CDR3 bases are TGTGCCAGCAGCTACACCACCCAAGAGACCCAGTACTTC. It translates to CASSYTTQETQYF.

The chain combines TRBV2 with TRBJ1-4, with 10 bases lining up with TRBD1. This CDR3 is 14 amino acids long. With 7 bases clipped from V and 4 bases from J, the junction kept 3 bases outside the gene matches. CDR1 SNHLY and CDR2 FYNNEI come from the germline V gene. CDR3 coding DNA: TGTGCCAGCATCCGGGACAGGGGTAATGAAAAACTGTTTTTT. Its protein is CASIRDRGNEKLFF. Full variable domain (rest looked up from reference TRBV2 and TRBJ1-4): EPEVTQTPSHQVTQMGQEVILRCVPISNHLYFYWYRQILGQKVEFLVSFYNNEISEKSEIFDDQFSVERPDGSNFTLKIRSTKLEDSAMYFCASIRDRGNEKLFFGSGTQLSVL.

The chain has TRBV5-4 and TRBJ2-3; 12 bases agree with TRBD2. Looked up from germline, CDR1 is SGHNT and CDR2 is YYREEE (reference sequence). Trimming removed 4 bases from V and 2 bases from J; junction bases left unmatched: 8. This CDR3 is built from 17 residues. CDR3 nucleotide sequence: TGTGCCAGCAGCCGGGGACTAGCGGGCCGCTTCACAGATACGCAGTATTTT. It is translated as CASSRGLAGRFTDTQYF.

The genes are TRBV11-3 and TRBJ2-3; 7 nucleotides align to TRBD2. V gave up 5 bases and J gave up 5 bases; unmatched junction bases: 4. CDR3 length equals 13 residues. The germline V gene has CDR1 SGHNT and CDR2 YENEEA. CDR3 in amino acids: CASSGRALDTQYF. CDR3 sequence (DNA): TGTGCCAGCAGCGGGAGGGCCTTAGATACGCAGTATTTT.

V is TRBV19 and J is TRBJ1-1; 9 bases align to TRBD1. CDR1 LNHDA and CDR2 SQIVND come from the germline V gene (reference sequence). The CDR3 loop spans 16 amino acids. The trim removed 4 bases at V and 5 bases at J, leaving 11 bases unmatched. CDR3 DNA: TGTGCCAGTAGTACCAGCCCCGGACAGGGGCAGACTGAAGCTTTCTTT. Translated, it gives CASSTSPGQGQTEAFF.

V usage is TRBV2 and J usage is TRBJ1-2, with D perhaps TRBD1 (5 bases). The V gene lost 8 bases and the J gene lost 2 bases, with 6 bases spanning the gap. The CDR3 has 11 residues. Germline assignment: CDR1 SNHLY and CDR2 FYNNEI. The CDR3 loop reads CASQGNYGYTF. In DNA form, the CDR3 reads TGTGCCAGCCAGGGAAACTATGGCTACACCTTC.

The V gene is TRBV5-1, the J gene TRBJ2-1; D may be TRBD2 (6 bases). The CDR3 covers 14 residues. Germline V lookup: CDR1 SGHRS, CDR2 YFSETQ. Trimming removed 4 bases from V and 8 bases from J, with 16 bases in between. CDR3 amino acids: CASSAGRPLDEQFF. Written as DNA, the CDR3 is TGCGCCAGCAGCGCGGGACGGCCCTTGGATGAGCAGTTCTTC.

This clone was observed a single time. The chain employs TRBV7-9 and TRBJ1-2; D ambiguous. Trimming took off 5 bases at V and 0 bases at J, with 7 bases between the two ends. Looked up from germline, CDR1 is SEHNR and CDR2 is FQNEAQ (reference sequence). The length of the CDR3 is 13 residues. CDR3 in DNA: TGTGCCAGCAGCAGTCAATCTAACTATGGCTACACCTTC. This translates into CASSSQSNYGYTF.

The rearrangement joins TRBV19 to TRBJ2-2; the D gene is possibly TRBD1 (5 bases). V was cut by 3 bases and J by 1 base, with 9 bases left in between. Per the germline V gene, CDR1 is LNHDA and CDR2 is SQIVND (reference sequence). The CDR3 consists of 15 residues. The CDR3 DNA reads as TGTGCCAGTAGTATTCGGCAGGGGAACACCGGGGAGCTGTTTTTT. Amino acid sequence: CASSIRQGNTGELFF.

The V gene is TRBV29-1, the J gene TRBJ1-2; possible D gene TRBD1, 6 bases. Germline CDR1 and CDR2: SQVTM and ANQGSEA. Trimming shortened V by 0 bases and J by 4 bases, and 12 bases separated the two germline ends. This CDR3 contains 14 residues. CDR3 loop: CSVEDEGQSYGYTF. The CDR3 DNA is TGCAGCGTTGAAGATGAAGGACAGTCCTATGGCTACACCTTC.

The chain links TRBV11-2 to TRBJ2-5; no clear D. Per germline, CDR1 SGHAT and CDR2 FQNNGV. The CDR3 spans 11 residues. Trimming took off 5 bases at V and 4 bases at J, with 5 bases between the two ends. Here the CDR3 reads CASSPLETQYF. The CDR3 nucleotides are TGTGCCAGCAGCCCCCTAGAGACCCAGTACTTC.

CDR3 sequence reads: CASSVGEGRNEQYF. Here the CDR3 DNA reads TGTGCCAGCAGCGTAGGGGAGGGGAGGAACGAGCAGTACTTC. V and J are TRBV9 and TRBJ2-7, with 7 bases matching TRBD2. The CDR3 has 14 amino acids. V shed 0 bases, J shed 5 bases, and the junction held 5 bases outside the gene matches. The germline CDR1 and CDR2 sequences are SGDLS and YYNGEE.

The chain combines TRBV7-8 with TRBJ2-1, with 8 bases matching TRBD2. The CDR3 has 14 residues. The V gene end was trimmed by 5 bases and the J gene end by 6 bases; junction bases not matched to a gene: 6. Germline CDR1 is SGHVS and CDR2 is FQNEAQ. The CDR3 sequence: CASSHLAGGNEQFF. The CDR3 nucleotides are TGTGCCAGCAGCCACCTGGCGGGGGGCAATGAGCAGTTCTTC.

The rearrangement links TRBV6-1 to TRBJ2-1; TRBD2 aligns across 8 bases. The CDR3 is 12 amino acids. Germline lookup yields CDR1 MNHNS and CDR2 SASEGT. V dropped 3 bases and J dropped 14; count of bases not matched to a gene: 6. The CDR3 DNA sequence: TGTGCCAGCAGTGATATCGCGGGAGGTGAGTTCTTC. The encoded protein is CASSDIAGGEFF.

The chain is built from TRBV29-1 and TRBJ1-1; D ambiguous. The V gene's germline CDR1 is SQVTM and CDR2 ANQGSEA. The CDR3 has 13 residues. With 4 bases removed from V and 2 bases from J, the gap between germline ends came to 11 bases. Here the CDR3 reads CSVVRSPNTEAFF. For the CDR3, the DNA is TGCAGCGTTGTACGGAGCCCTAACACTGAAGCTTTCTTT.

The chain links TRBV9 to TRBJ2-5; the D gene is possibly TRBD2 (7 bases). Trimming took off 4 bases at V and 5 bases at J, with 12 bases between the two ends. CDR3 length equals 13 residues. CDR1 is SGDLS, CDR2 YYNGEE, per germline. Here the CDR3 reads CASSWGGRETQYF. The CDR3 bases are TGTGCCAGCAGCTGGGGGGGCCGGGAGACCCAGTACTTC.

The chain employs TRBV30 and TRBJ2-5, with TRBD2 as a possible D gene (6 bases). V lost 3 bases and J 5 bases, leaving 10 bases between the germline ends. From germline, CDR1 is GTSNPN and CDR2 SVGIG (reference sequence). This CDR3 has 12 amino acids. CDR3 DNA sequence: TGTGCCTGGAGGGGCGGAGGGGAGACCCAGTACTTC. This sequence encodes CAWRGGGETQYF.